Sequencing of this T cell receptor (beta chain) was carried out in a study of control samples from healthy donors and cancer patients. Germline V gives CDR1 SGHDN, CDR2 FVKESK. Trimming cost V 0 bases and J 2 bases, with 5 bases left between them. This CDR3 region has 14 residues. Assay: immunoSEQ multiplex PCR; the TCRdb copy retains only in-frame clones and omits some. The repertoire holds 100,000 to 150,000 clones, roughly nine tenths seen once, with 6% to 8% in the top ten. This chain connects TRBV14 to TRBJ1-3; a possible D gene is TRBD1 (5 bases). This clonotype was obtained from a woman between 18 and 29 years old in good health. Specimen: blood. CDR3 residues: CASSQEGAGNTIYF. CDR3 in DNA: TGTGCCAGCAGCCAAGAGGGGGCTGGAAACACCATATATTTT.